This T cell receptor beta chain originates from a study of blood T cell repertoires in COVID-19. The overall study: The origin of the acute and convalescent COVID-19 samples was the United States, Italy and Spain.

V was clipped by 1 base and J by 2 bases, with 14 bases between them. Per germline, CDR1 SNHLY and CDR2 FYNNEI. There are 16 residues in the CDR3. Under the authors' procedure: Amplifying reference gene primers gave estimates of nucleated cell counts. Sequenced by immunoSEQ multiplex PCR; TCRdb stores in-frame clones only, minus some. V and J calls and clone size are as listed in that table; D and trimming were resolved from the DNA. Here the sample spans 250,000 to 300,000 clones, around 87% being singletons. This sequence was found in a man younger than 35 with active or convalescent COVID-19. The chain is built from TRBV2 and TRBJ1-2; D is perhaps TRBD1 (6 bases). Sequencing was performed on peripheral blood. CDR3 sequence: CASSEEPPTGNYGYTF. The CDR3 DNA sequence: TGTGCCAGCAGTGAAGAGCCCCCGACAGGCAACTATGGCTACACCTTC.